The rows below give T cell receptor beta chains drawn from one sample of a study of blood T cells in healthy people across ages. TCRdb reanalysed the 5' RACE reads using MiXCR and keeps one entry per CDR3 protein. The data show over 1.5 million distinct CDR3 sequences, about 49% seen once. Sequences were obtained from blood. The receptor set was obtained from a woman aged 40 to 50 in good health. CDR3s include the opening cysteine and the closing phenylalanine or tryptophan. A D gene is named only where the DNA matches it firmly. Clone size is stated in some rows and not others, as once, few, many or a class when expanded.

clone_size | j_call | v_call | d_call | cdr3_nt | cdr3_aa
. | TRBJ1-2 | TRBV15 | . | TGTGCCACCAGCGCCGACAATTTTTATGGCTACACCTTC | CATSADNFYGYTF
. | TRBJ2-1 | TRBV6-5 | TRBD2 | TGTGCCAGCCAAGGCGGGGGGTTCTATGAGCAGTTCTTC | CASQGGGFYEQFF
many | TRBJ1-2 | TRBV7-9 | . | TGTGCCAGCAGCTTAGAGGCAAACTATGGCTACACCTTC | CASSLEANYGYTF
. | TRBJ1-1 | TRBV29-1 | . | TGCAGCGTTGAGGGAAGGGGAAGCACTGAAGCTTTCTTT | CSVEGRGSTEAFF
. | TRBJ1-1 | TRBV28 | . | TGTGCCAGCGGCTTCAGGAGTGGGCACACTGAAGCTTTCTTT | CASGFRSGHTEAFF
. | TRBJ2-3 | TRBV29-1 | TRBD1 | TGCAGCGTTACACGTCAGGGGGCAGATACGCAGTATTTT | CSVTRQGADTQYF
. | TRBJ1-6 | TRBV5-1 | . | TGCGCCAGCAGCTTGGGACAGGATTTTCCCCTCCACTTT | CASSLGQDFPLHF
. | TRBJ2-5 | TRBV20-1 | TRBD1 | TGCAGTGCTCCCATCGAGACAGGGTGGAATGAGCAGTACTTC | CSAPIETGWNEQYF
. | TRBJ1-5 | TRBV5-1 | TRBD1 | TGCGCCAGCAGCGAACGGGACAGTAGCAATCAGCCCCAGCATTTT | CASSERDSSNQPQHF
few | TRBJ1-1 | TRBV20-1 | . | TGCAGTGCTAGAAGAACGGGTGGCCTATCTGAAGCTTTCTTT | CSARRTGGLSEAFF
few | TRBJ2-3 | TRBV28 | . | TGTGCCAGCAGTTTATGGGGGGAAACTAGCACAGATACGCAGTATTTT | CASSLWGETSTDTQYF
few | TRBJ2-6 | TRBV4-2 | TRBD2 | TGTGCCAGCAGCCGTAGACTAGCGGGGGGTCCCGGGGCAACTGGGGCCAACGTCCTGACTTTC | CASSRRLAGGPGATGANVLTF
few | TRBJ1-2 | TRBV29-1 | TRBD1 | TGCAGCGTCCGCAACAGGGGGCGCTACTATGGCTACACCTTC | CSVRNRGRYYGYTF
. | TRBJ2-1 | TRBV6-2/TRBV6-3 | . | TGTGCCAGCAACCCCTTTACGAGCTCCTACAATGAGCAGTTCTTC | CASNPFTSSYNEQFF
. | TRBJ2-1 | TRBV15 | TRBD2 | TGTGCCACCAGCCGGCGTAGCGGGGGGGCGGATGAGCAGTTCTTC | CATSRRSGGADEQFF
few | TRBJ2-3 | TRBV29-1 | TRBD2 | TGCAGCGTTGTTCCGGGACTAGCCTTATACACAGATACGCAGTATTTT | CSVVPGLALYTDTQYF
. | TRBJ2-1 | TRBV6-5 | TRBD2 | TGTGCCAGCAGCCCCAATAGCGGGGGGGCGGGTGAGCAGTTCTTC | CASSPNSGGAGEQFF
. | TRBJ2-3 | TRBV5-4 | . | TGTGCCAGTGGGAACGCAGGGATTCGAACAGATACGCAGTATTTT | CASGNAGIRTDTQYF
few | TRBJ2-7 | TRBV12-3/TRBV12-4 | . | TGTGCCAGCAGCCTCCCGCCGGGACATGGGACCTACGAGCAGTACTTC | CASSLPPGHGTYEQYF
. | TRBJ1-2 | TRBV5-1 | . | TGCGCCAGCAGGGATGGACGGCCTCTCAACTATGGCTACACCTTC | CASRDGRPLNYGYTF
. | TRBJ1-2 | TRBV5-5 | TRBD1 | TGTGCCAGCAGCTACAGGGACAGGGGGCAGTATGGCTACACCTTC | CASSYRDRGQYGYTF
once | TRBJ2-5 | TRBV27 | . | TGTGCCAGCAGTTTGGGGGGGGCGTGGTCCGACCAAGAGACCCAGTACTTC | CASSLGGAWSDQETQYF
few | TRBJ2-5 | TRBV2 | . | TGTGCCCAGATGGACCCAGGGGAGACCCAGTACTTC | CAQMDPGETQYF
. | TRBJ1-2 | TRBV5-1 | . | TGCGCCAGCAGCCTTCTGGCTATGGGGAATGGCTACACCTTC | CASSLLAMGNGYTF
few | TRBJ1-5 | TRBV15 | . | TGTGCCACCAGCAGGTCGTTAGGGTTCCGCAATCAGCCCCAGCATTTT | CATSRSLGFRNQPQHF
few | TRBJ2-5 | TRBV27 | TRBD2 | TGTGCCAGCAGTTCCCTAGCGGGCCTATCAAGGACCCAGTACTTC | CASSSLAGLSRTQYF
. | TRBJ1-4 | TRBV20-1 | TRBD1 | TGCAGTGCTAGAGATAAGGGGGCCGGCCGAAAACTGTTTTTT | CSARDKGAGRKLFF
. | TRBJ2-5 | TRBV9 | TRBD2 | TGTGCCAGCAGCGTAGCTGGGCTAGCGGGGGGTCAAGAGACCCAGTACTTC | CASSVAGLAGGQETQYF
few | TRBJ2-5 | TRBV2 | TRBD2 | TGTGCCAGCAGTGAAGGAGGAGCGGGGGGGCTAGAGACCCAGTACTTC | CASSEGGAGGLETQYF
. | TRBJ2-7 | TRBV20-1 | TRBD2 | TGCAGTGCTCTAGGGACTAGTCCCTACGAGCAGTACTTC | CSALGTSPYEQYF
few | TRBJ2-5 | TRBV14 | . | TGTGCCAGCAGCACGGGGCAGTTCTTAAGGGAGACCCAGTACTTC | CASSTGQFLRETQYF
. | TRBJ1-2 | TRBV7-2 | . | TGTGCCAGCAGCTTAGAGGCAGGGATGGGCTATGGCTACACCTTC | CASSLEAGMGYGYTF
. | TRBJ1-2 | TRBV19 | . | TGTGCCAGTAGTATGCAAAGGCAGGGCGGTAACTATGGCTACACCTTC | CASSMQRQGGNYGYTF
many | TRBJ2-7 | TRBV29-1 | TRBD1 | TGCAGCGTTCCGGGACAGGCGAACTCCTACGAGCAGTACTTC | CSVPGQANSYEQYF
few | TRBJ2-7 | TRBV20-1 | TRBD2 | TGCAGTGCTAGGGCACTAGCGGGAAGCTCCTACGAGCAGTACTTC | CSARALAGSSYEQYF
. | TRBJ2-7 | TRBV7-2 | TRBD2 | TGTGCCAGCAGCCTCGCCGGGACTAGCGGGGGTTACGAGCAGTACTTC | CASSLAGTSGGYEQYF
. | TRBJ2-4 | TRBV2 | . | TGTGCCAGCAGTGGGGGCCAAGCGCGTGAGTACTTC | CASSGGQAREYF
. | TRBJ2-3 | TRBV18 | TRBD2 | TGTGCCAGCTCACCACCAGCGGGGTCGGATACGCAGTATTTT | CASSPPAGSDTQYF
many | TRBJ2-1 | TRBV5-1 | TRBD2 | TGCGCCAGCAGCCTGGTAGAGGGAGGGAACGGTGAGCAGTTCTTC | CASSLVEGGNGEQFF
. | TRBJ2-5 | TRBV5-6 | . | TGTGCCAGCAGCTTGTTGGGGCGGGGTCAAGAGACCCAGTACTTC | CASSLLGRGQETQYF
few | TRBJ2-3 | TRBV4-2 | TRBD2 | TGTGCCAGCAGCCAAGGAGGTCTAGCGGGGACAGATACGCAGTATTTT | CASSQGGLAGTDTQYF
few | TRBJ2-1 | TRBV20-1 | . | TGCAGTGCTAGCCCCCCTTCCTACAATGAGCAGTTCTTC | CSASPPSYNEQFF